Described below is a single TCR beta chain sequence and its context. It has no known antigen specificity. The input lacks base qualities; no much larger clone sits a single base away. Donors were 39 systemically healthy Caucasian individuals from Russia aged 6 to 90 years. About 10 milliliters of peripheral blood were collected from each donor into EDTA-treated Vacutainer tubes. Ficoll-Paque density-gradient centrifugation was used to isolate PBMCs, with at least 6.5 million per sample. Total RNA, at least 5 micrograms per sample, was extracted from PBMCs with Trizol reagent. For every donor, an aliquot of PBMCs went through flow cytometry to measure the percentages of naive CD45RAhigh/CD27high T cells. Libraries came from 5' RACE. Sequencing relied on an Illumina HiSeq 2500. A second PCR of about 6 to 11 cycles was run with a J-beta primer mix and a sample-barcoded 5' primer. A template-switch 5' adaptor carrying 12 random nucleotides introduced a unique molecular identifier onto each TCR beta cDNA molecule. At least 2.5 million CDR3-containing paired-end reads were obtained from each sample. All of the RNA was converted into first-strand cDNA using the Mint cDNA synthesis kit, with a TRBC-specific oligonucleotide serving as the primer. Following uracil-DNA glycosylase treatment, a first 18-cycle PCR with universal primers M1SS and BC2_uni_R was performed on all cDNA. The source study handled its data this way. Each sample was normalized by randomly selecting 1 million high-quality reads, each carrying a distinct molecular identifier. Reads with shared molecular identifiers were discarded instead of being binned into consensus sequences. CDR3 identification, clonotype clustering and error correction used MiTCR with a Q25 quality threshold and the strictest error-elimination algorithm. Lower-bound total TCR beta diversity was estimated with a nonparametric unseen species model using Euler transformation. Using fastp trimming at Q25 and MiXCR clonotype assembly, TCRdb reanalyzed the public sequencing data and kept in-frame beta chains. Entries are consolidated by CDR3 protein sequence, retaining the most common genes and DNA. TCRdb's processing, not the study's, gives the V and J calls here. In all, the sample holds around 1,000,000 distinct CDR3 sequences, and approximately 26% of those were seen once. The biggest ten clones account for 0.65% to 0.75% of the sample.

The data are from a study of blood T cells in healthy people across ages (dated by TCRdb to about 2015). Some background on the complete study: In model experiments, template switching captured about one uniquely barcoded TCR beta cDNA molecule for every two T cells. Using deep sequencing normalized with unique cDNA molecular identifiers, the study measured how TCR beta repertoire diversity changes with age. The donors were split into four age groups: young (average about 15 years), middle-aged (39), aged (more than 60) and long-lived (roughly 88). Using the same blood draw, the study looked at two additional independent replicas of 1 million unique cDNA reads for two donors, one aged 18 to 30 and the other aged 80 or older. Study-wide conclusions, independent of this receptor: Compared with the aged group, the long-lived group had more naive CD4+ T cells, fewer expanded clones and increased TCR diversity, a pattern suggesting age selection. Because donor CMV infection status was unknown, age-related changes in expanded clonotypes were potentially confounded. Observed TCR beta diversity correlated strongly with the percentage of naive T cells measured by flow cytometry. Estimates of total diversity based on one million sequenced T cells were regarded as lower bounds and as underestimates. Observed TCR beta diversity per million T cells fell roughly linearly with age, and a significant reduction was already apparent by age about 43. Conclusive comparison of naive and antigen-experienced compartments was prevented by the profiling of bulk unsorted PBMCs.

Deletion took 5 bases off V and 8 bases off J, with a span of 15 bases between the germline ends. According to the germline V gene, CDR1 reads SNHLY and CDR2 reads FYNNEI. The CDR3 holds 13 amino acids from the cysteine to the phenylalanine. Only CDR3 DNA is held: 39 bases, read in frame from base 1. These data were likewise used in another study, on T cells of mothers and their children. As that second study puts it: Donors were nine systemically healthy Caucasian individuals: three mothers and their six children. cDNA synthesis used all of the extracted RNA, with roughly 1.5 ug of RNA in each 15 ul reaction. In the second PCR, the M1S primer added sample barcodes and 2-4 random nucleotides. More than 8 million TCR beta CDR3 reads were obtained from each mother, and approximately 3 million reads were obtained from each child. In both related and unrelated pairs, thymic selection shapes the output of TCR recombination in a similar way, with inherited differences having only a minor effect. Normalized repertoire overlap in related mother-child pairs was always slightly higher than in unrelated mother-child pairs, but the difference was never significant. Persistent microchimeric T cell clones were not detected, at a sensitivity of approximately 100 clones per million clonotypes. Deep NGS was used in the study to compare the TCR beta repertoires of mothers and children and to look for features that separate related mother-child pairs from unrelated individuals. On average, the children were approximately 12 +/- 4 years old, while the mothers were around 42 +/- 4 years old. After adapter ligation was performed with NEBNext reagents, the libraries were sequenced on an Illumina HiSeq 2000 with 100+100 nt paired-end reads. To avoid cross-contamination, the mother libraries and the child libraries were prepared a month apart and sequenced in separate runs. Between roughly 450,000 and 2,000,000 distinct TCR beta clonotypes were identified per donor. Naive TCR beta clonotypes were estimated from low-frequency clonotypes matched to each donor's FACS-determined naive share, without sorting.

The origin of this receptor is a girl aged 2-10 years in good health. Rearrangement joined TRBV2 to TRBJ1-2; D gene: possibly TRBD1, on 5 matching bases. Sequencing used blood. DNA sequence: TGTGCCAGCAGTAGCCAGGGCCCAGGAGGCTACACCTTC. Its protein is CASSSQGPGGYTF.